This T cell receptor (beta chain) was sequenced for a study of T cells in narcolepsy (dated by TCRdb to 2017 to 2018). Background for the entire study: Healthy control donors were enrolled in the study alongside patients who had narcolepsy type 1 or type 2 (NT1, NT2). Autoreactive T cells targeting hypocretin neuron self-antigens (hypocretin, TRIB2) were sought in narcolepsy patients, and TCR Vbeta sequencing was used to track clonotypes in blood and CSF.

With regard to this clone: The antigen it recognizes is unknown. No quality values exist for individual bases; no much larger clone is one base distant.

Memory CD4+ T cells were sorted ex vivo from peripheral blood of narcolepsy patients and healthy controls for TCR Vbeta sequencing. The CDR3 goes from the cysteine to the phenylalanine over 17 residues. The kept DNA is CDR3 alone, 51 bases in frame from the first base. The germline V gene supplies CDR1 MRHNA and CDR2 SNTAGT. Trimming at the junction amounts to 2 bases on V and 1 base on J, and the germline ends lie 17 bases apart. Libraries were prepared through the immunoSEQ multiplex PCR assay. Sourced from immuneACCESS, this table was stored by TCRdb with only in-frame sequences that have V and J called. A share of the clones is absent; for the studies checked, an unresolved V gene accounts for under half, and the remainder has no known explanation. The sample includes tens of thousands of clones, with approximately 90% observed a single time. Approximately 1.3% of the sample comes from the top ten.

General findings and caveats noted by the study authors: Autoreactive clonotypes were reported to be detected serially in the blood of the same patients and of different patients, but not in the blood of healthy controls. Numbers of sequenced blood memory CD4+ clonotypes were comparable, averaging about 40,000 in patients and about 30,000 in controls. HCRT-specific and TRIB2-specific autoreactive clonotypes were highlighted in plots that compared CD4+ T cell clonotypes in CSF versus blood from the same patient. Some blood memory CD4+ repertoires from patients and controls contained no sequences matching autoreactive T cell clones.

The sample consisted of CD45RA- memory CD4+ T cells from PBMCs. The cell subset or site label of this sample denotes: memory T cells sorted ex vivo from peripheral blood. The clonotype comes from a human donor with narcolepsy. In this chain, TRBV6-4 is recombined with TRBJ1-1; the D region possibly corresponds to TRBD1 (5 bases align). This receptor carries the CDR3 CASSDVDTTVRNTEAFF. The DNA sequence is as follows: TGTGCCAGCAGTGACGTGGACACGACAGTTCGGAACACTGAAGCTTTCTTT.